This T cell receptor beta chain was found in a study of T cells after posttransplantation cyclophosphamide. Overall study findings and caveats: Tissue-infiltrating T cells from skin or gut overlapped little with blood T cells. Recipient CMV seropositivity and CMV reactivation strongly tracked TRB clonality.

The germline V gene encodes CDR1 MNHEY and CDR2 SVGEGT. This CDR3 comprises 14 residues. The V and J ends lost 6 bases and 0 bases, in that order; junction bases with no gene match: 1. This clone came up many times. Its antigen is undetermined. Assay: immunoSEQ multiplex PCR; the TCRdb copy retains only in-frame clones and omits some. Recorded here are tens of thousands of clones, none singletons. The related graft donor's blood sample was taken on the day of bone marrow donation. Sequenced sample: PBMCs. This chain connects TRBV6-2 or TRBV6-3 to TRBJ2-2, with TRBD2 identical over 7 bases. This clonotype was sampled from a woman aged 55-69 years in good health, CMV-negative, and a related stem cell transplant donor. CDR3 in amino acids: CASRTSANTGELFF. CDR3 coding DNA: TGTGCCAGCAGAACTAGCGCGAACACCGGGGAGCTGTTTTTT.